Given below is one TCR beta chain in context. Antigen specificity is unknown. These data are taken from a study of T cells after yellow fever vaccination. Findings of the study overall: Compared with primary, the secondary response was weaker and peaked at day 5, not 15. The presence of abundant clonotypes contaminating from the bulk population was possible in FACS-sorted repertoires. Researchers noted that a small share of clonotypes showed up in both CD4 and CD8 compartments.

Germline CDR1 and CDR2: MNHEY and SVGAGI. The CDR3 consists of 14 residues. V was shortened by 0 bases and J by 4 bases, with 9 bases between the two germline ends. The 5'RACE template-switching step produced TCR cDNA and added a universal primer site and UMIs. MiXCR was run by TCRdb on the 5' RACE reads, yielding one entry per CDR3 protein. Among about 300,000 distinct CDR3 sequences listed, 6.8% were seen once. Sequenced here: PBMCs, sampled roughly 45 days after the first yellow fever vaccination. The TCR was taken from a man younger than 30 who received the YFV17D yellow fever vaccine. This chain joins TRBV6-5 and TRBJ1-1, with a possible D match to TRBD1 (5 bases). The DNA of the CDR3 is TGTGCCAGCAGTTACTCTGCCAGGGCCACTGAAGCTTTCTTT. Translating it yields CASSYSARATEAFF.